This TCR beta chain came from a study of type 1 and type 2 diabetes patients. Study background: Participants included type 1 and type 2 diabetes patients plus nondiabetic controls.

Donors had no other autoimmune disease or infection in four weeks. Amplification started from genomic DNA. A primer set of 30 forward and 13 reverse primers amplified the CDR3. One entry per CDR3 protein results from TCRdb running MiXCR on the multiplex PCR reads. The repertoire holds fewer than 300,000 distinct CDR3 sequences, with around 47% as singletons. The sequenced material came from peripheral blood mononuclear cells (PBMCs). The receptor comes from a man aged 18 to 35 with type 2 diabetes.

The CDR3 nucleotides read TGCAGCGTTGAAGGCGAGGGGCCCTACAATGAGCAGTTCTTC. This gives the protein CSVEGEGPYNEQFF. The rearrangement uses TRBV29-1 and TRBJ2-1, with D perhaps given as TRBD1 or TRBD2 (5 bases each). Germline values: CDR1 SQVTM, CDR2 ANQGSEA. The CDR3 is 14 residues long. Trimming removed 1 base at V and 2 bases at J, with 9 bases between.